This TCR beta chain was captured by sequencing in a study of T cells in women clearing cervical HPV infection. Study-wide context: Women with histologically confirmed HPV16-related CIN3 or worse, 2 with invasive cancer, served as cases. Controls gave blood once infection was undetectable; cases at lesion identification.

Sequencing was performed with immunoSEQ multiplex PCR; in TCRdb, only in-frame clones are kept and a portion is missing. This table lists roughly 28,000 clones. Source material: blood buffy coat. The source is a woman between 18 and 70 years old with a cervical HPV16 infection that either progressed to CIN3+ or cleared (not recorded which).

CDR3 bases read: TGTGCCACCTCCGGGACTAGCGGAGATACC. Amino acid sequence: CATSGTSGDT. In full, the CDR3 reads CATSGTSGDTYTF. The gene calls are TRBV19 and TRBJ1-2; possibly TRBD1 for D (5 bases). The read comes to an end 3 residues before the CDR3 does, leaving the germline J gene to fill in the end. Germline assignment: CDR1 LNHDA and CDR2 SQIVND (reference sequence). The CDR3 length is 13 residues.